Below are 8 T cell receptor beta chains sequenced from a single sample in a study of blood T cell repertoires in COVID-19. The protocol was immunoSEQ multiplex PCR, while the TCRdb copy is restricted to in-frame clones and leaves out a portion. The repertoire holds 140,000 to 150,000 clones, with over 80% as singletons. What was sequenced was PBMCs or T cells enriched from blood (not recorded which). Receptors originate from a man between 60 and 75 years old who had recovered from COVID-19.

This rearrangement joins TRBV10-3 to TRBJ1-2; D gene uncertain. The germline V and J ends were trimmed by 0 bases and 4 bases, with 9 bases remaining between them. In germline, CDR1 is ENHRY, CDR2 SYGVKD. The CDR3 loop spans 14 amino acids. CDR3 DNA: TGTGCCATCAGTGAGTCCGTGGGGAGCTATGGCTACACCTTC. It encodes CAISESVGSYGYTF.

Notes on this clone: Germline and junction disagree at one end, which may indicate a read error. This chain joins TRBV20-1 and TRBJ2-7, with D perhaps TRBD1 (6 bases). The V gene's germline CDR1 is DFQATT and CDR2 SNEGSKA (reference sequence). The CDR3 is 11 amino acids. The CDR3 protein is CSARDRGRAPF. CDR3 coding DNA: TGCAGTGCTAGAGATAGGGGGAGAGCCCCGTTC.

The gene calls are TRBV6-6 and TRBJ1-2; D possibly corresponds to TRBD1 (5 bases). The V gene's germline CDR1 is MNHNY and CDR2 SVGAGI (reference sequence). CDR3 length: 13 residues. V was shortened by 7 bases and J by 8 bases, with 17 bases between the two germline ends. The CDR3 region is CASIFNPGLGYTF. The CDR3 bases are TGTGCCAGCATTTTCAATCCAGGGCTAGGCTACACCTTC.

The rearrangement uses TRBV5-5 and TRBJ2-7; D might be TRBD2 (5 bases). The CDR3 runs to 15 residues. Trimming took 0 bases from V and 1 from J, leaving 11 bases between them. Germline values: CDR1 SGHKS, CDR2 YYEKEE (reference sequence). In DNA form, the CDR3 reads TGTGCCAGCAGCTTGGGGGTGACTACTTCCTACGAGCAGTACTTC. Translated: CASSLGVTTSYEQYF.

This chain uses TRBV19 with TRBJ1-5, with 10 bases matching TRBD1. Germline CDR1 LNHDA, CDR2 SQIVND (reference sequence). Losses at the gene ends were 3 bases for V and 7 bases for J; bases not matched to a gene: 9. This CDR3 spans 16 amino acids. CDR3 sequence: CASSILGTGAEQPQHF. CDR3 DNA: TGTGCCAGTAGTATCCTCGGGACAGGGGCTGAACAGCCCCAGCATTTT.

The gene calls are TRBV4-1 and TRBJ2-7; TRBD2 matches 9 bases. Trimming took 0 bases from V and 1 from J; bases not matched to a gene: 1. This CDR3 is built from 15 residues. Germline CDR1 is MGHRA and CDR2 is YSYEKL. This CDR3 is CASSQERGGSYEQYF. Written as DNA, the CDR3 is TGCGCCAGCAGCCAAGAGCGGGGGGGGTCCTACGAGCAGTACTTC.

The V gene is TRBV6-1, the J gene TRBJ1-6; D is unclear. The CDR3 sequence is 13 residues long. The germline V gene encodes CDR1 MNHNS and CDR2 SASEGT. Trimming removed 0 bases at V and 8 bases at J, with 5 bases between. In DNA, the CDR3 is TGTGCCAGCAGTGAAGCGCAGGATTCACCCCTCCACTTT. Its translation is CASSEAQDSPLHF.

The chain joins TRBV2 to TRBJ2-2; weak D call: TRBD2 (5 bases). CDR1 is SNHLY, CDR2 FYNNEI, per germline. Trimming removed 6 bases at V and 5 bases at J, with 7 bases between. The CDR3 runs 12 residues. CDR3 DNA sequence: TGTGCCAGCAGGACGGGAACCGGGGAGCTGTTTTTT. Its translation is CASRTGTGELFF. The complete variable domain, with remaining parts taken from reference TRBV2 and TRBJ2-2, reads EPEVTQTPSHQVTQMGQEVILRCVPISNHLYFYWYRQILGQKVEFLVSFYNNEISEKSEIFDDQFSVERPDGSNFTLKIRSTKLEDSAMYFCASRTGTGELFFGEGSRLTVL.